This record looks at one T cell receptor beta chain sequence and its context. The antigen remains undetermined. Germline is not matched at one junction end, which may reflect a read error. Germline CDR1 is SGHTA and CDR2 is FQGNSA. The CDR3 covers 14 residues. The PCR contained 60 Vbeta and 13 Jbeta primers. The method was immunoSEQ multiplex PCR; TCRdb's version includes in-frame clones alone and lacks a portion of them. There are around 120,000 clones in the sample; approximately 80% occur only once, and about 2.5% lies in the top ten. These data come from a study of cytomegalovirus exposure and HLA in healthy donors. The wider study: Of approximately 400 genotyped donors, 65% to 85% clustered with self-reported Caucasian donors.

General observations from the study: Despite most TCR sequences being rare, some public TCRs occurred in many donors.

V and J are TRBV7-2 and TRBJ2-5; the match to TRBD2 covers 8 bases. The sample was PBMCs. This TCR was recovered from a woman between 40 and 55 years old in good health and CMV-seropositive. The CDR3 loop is CASTLAGRQETQYF. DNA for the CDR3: TGTGCCAGCACCTTAGCGGGGAGGCAAGAGACCCAGTACTTC.